This is a list of T cell receptor beta chains from one sample in a study of blood T cell repertoires in COVID-19. Generated by immunoSEQ multiplex PCR, the TCRdb table keeps only in-frame clones and is missing some. The sample shows around 300,000 clones, about 90% of them seen only once. The sample was PBMCs or T cells enriched from blood (not recorded which). The receptors were gathered from a woman aged 55-70 years who had recovered from COVID-19. The CDR3 runs from the conserved cysteine through the conserved F or W. D genes are given only for firm matches. Not every row has a clone size; where given, it reads once, few, many or a size class.

d_call,j_call,v_call,clone_size,cdr3_nt,cdr3_aa
.,TRBJ1-4,TRBV5-4,.,TGTGCCAGCAGCAGGGGTCTTGAACTGTTTTTT,CASSRGLELFF
TRBD1,TRBJ2-7,TRBV28,.,TGTGCCAGCAGTTCAGGGGGTTCCGAGCAGTACTTC,CASSSGGSEQYF
TRBD2,TRBJ2-2,TRBV27,.,TGTGCCAGCAGTCCCATTGGGGGAGGGTCGTTCACCGGGGAGCTGTTTTTT,CASSPIGGGSFTGELFF
.,TRBJ1-6,TRBV29-1,.,TGCAGCGTTGAACAGGACAGCAATTCACCCCTCCACTTT,CSVEQDSNSPLHF
TRBD2,TRBJ2-7,TRBV5-5,once,TGTGCCAGCAGCCGACTAGCGGGGCCATCCTACGAGCAGTACTTC,CASSRLAGPSYEQYF
.,TRBJ2-7,TRBV11-2,.,TGTGCCAGCAGCTTACCGGGACTCCTCTACGAGCAGTACTTC,CASSLPGLLYEQYF
.,TRBJ2-2,TRBV27,.,TGTGCCAGCAGGACCTGGGGGGAGGCCGGGGAGCTGTTTTTT,CASRTWGEAGELFF
TRBD2,TRBJ2-1,TRBV5-1,.,TGCGCCAGCAGCTTCGCTAGCGGGAGTTTTAATGAGCAGTTCTTC,CASSFASGSFNEQFF
TRBD1,TRBJ2-7,TRBV5-1,.,TGCGCCAGCAGCCAACTTCAGGGGGCTCCATACTACGAGCAGTACTTC,CASSQLQGAPYYEQYF
TRBD1,TRBJ2-1,TRBV28,.,TGTGCCAGCAGTTTATGGACAGGGGTAAACAATGAGCAGTTCTTC,CASSLWTGVNNEQFF
.,TRBJ1-2,TRBV5-1,.,TGCGCCAGCGACCGGGACTCAACGGGAGGCTACACCTTC,CASDRDSTGGYTF
TRBD1,TRBJ1-2,TRBV5-1,.,TGCGCCAGCAGCTCCGGGACAGGGGGCCATGGCTACACCTTC,CASSSGTGGHGYTF
.,TRBJ2-7,TRBV30,.,TGTGCCTGGAGTGAACAGTTCTACGAGCAGTACTTC,CAWSEQFYEQYF
.,TRBJ1-1,TRBV3-1/TRBV3-2,.,TGTGCCAGCAGCCTCGTCGGGGCTGAAGCTTTCTTT,CASSLVGAEAFF
.,TRBJ2-7,TRBV12-3/TRBV12-4,.,TGTGCCAGCAGCAAAATACAGGGCTACGAGCAGTACTTC,CASSKIQGYEQYF
TRBD2,TRBJ2-7,TRBV5-1,.,TGCGCCAGCAGCCCAGGACTAGCGGGAGGGCCGGGTGAGCAGTACTTC,CASSPGLAGGPGEQYF
.,TRBJ1-6,TRBV19,.,TGTGCCAGTAGTATAAAGCCCCCTTCACCCCTCCACTTT,CASSIKPPSPLHF
.,TRBJ1-4,TRBV18,once,TGTGCCAGCTCACCGGCCGCGGGCGGGGAAAAACTGTTTTTT,CASSPAAGGEKLFF
TRBD1,TRBJ1-1,TRBV19,.,TGTGCCAGTAGTATATTTCAAGGGGGCCCTGAAGCTTTCTTT,CASSIFQGGPEAFF
.,TRBJ2-2,TRBV19,.,TGTGCCAGTAGTGCCGGGACAACGAACACCGGGGAGCTGTTTTTT,CASSAGTTNTGELFF
.,TRBJ2-3,TRBV3-1/TRBV3-2,.,TGTGCCAGCAGCCCCACAGGGCGGGGGCCTACCACAGATACGCAGTATTTT,CASSPTGRGPTTDTQYF
.,TRBJ1-5,TRBV6-5,.,TGTGCCAGCAGTTACGGGGGCACAAGCAATCAGCCCCAGCATTTT,CASSYGGTSNQPQHF
TRBD1,TRBJ2-2,TRBV11-2,.,TGTGCCAGCAACAACCTAAGGGGGCAGGGCACCGGGGAGCTGTTTTTT,CASNNLRGQGTGELFF
TRBD1,TRBJ1-2,TRBV4-1,.,TGCGCCAGCAGCCGGTGGACAGGGGCCGGCTACACCTTC,CASSRWTGAGYTF
TRBD1,TRBJ2-7,TRBV11-3,once,TGTGCCAGCAGCATCCGGACAGGATTCTCCTACGAGCAGTACTTC,CASSIRTGFSYEQYF
.,TRBJ2-1,TRBV6-5,.,TGTGCCAGCAGGTCACAGGGCACCTACAATGAGCAGTTCTTC,CASRSQGTYNEQFF
.,TRBJ1-6,TRBV10-1,.,TGCGCCAGCAGTGTGGGCAGGAATTCACCCCTCCACTTT,CASSVGRNSPLHF
.,TRBJ2-1,TRBV30,.,TGTGCCTGGAGGGCAGGGTGGACAAATGAGCAGTTCTTC,CAWRAGWTNEQFF
.,TRBJ1-6,TRBV15,.,TGTGCCACCAGCAGAGAACGGGGGGCGAACTCACCCCTCCACTTT,CATSRERGANSPLHF
.,TRBJ1-1,TRBV6-5,.,TGTGCCAGCAGTTACGCCGACAGAACTGAAGCTTTCTTT,CASSYADRTEAFF